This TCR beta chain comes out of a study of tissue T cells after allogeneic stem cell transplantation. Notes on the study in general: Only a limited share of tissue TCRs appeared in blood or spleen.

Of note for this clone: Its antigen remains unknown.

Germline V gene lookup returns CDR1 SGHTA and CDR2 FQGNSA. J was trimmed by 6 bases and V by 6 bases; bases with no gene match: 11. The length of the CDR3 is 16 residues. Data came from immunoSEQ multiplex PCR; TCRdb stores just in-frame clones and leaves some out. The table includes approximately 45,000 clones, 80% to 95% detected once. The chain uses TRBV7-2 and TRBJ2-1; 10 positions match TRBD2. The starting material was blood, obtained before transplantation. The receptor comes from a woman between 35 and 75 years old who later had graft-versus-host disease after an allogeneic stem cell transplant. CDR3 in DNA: TGTGCCAGCAGTTCACCGGGACTAGCGCCTCTCAATGAGCAGTTCTTC. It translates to CASSSPGLAPLNEQFF. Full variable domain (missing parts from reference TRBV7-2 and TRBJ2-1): GAGVSQSPSNKVTEKGKDVELRCDPISGHTALYWYRQSLGQGLEFLIYFQGNSAPDKSGLPSDRFSAERTGGSVSTLTIQRTQQEDSAVYLCASSSPGLAPLNEQFFGPGTRLTVL.